Following are 5 T cell receptor beta chains from one sample sequenced in a study of sequential checkpoint blockade in melanoma. Assay used: immunoSEQ multiplex PCR; TCRdb lists only in-frame clones, some missing. Here the sample spans about 11,000 clones, around 69% being singletons. The treatment here: randomized to nivolumab then ipilimumab (arm A) or the reverse (arm B). The sequences come from CD8+ T cells sorted from blood (inferred from file names), collected from a patient given nivolumab and ipilimumab in sequence. Every receptor here comes from a human donor with melanoma.

The chain links TRBV27 to TRBJ2-7, with 12 bases identical to TRBD1. CDR1 MNHEY and CDR2 SMNVEV come from the germline V gene (reference sequence). This CDR3 has 15 amino acids. The ends lost 5 bases at V and 0 bases at J; junction bases unmatched: 2. CDR3 region: CASSPGQGASYEQYF. The DNA of the CDR3 is TGTGCCAGCAGTCCGGGACAGGGGGCCTCCTACGAGCAGTACTTC.

The sample holds one count of this clone. The chain is built from TRBV5-1 and TRBJ2-7; D is undetermined. Germline V gives CDR1 SGHRS, CDR2 YFSETQ. Trimming took 1 base from V and 1 from J, leaving 9 bases between them. The CDR3 extends over 14 amino acids. Here the CDR3 reads CASSLPDGSYEQYF. CDR3 coding DNA: TGCGCCAGCAGCTTGCCCGACGGGTCCTACGAGCAGTACTTC.

The V and J genes are TRBV11-2 and TRBJ1-3; maybe TRBD1 (6 bases). The V and J ends lost 4 bases and 0 bases respectively, with 16 bases between them. Germline V gives CDR1 SGHAT, CDR2 FQNNGV. The length of the CDR3 is 17 residues. The CDR3 loop is CASSWAGALPSGNTIYF. CDR3 DNA: TGTGCCAGCAGCTGGGCAGGGGCTCTCCCCTCTGGAAACACCATATATTTT.

V usage is TRBV6-5 and J usage is TRBJ2-1; TRBD1 aligns across 11 bases. This CDR3 has 14 amino acids. Trimming at V came to 5 bases and at J to 8 bases, leaving 5 bases not matched to a gene. Looked up from germline, CDR1 is MNHEY and CDR2 is SVGAGI. Here the CDR3 reads CASSNRDRGYEQFF. Here the CDR3 DNA reads TGTGCCAGCAGTAACCGGGACAGGGGGTATGAGCAGTTCTTC.

This sequence joins TRBV27 and TRBJ2-2; no clear D. The V gene's germline CDR1 is MNHEY and CDR2 SMNVEV (reference sequence). V was pared by 3 bases and J by 3 bases, with 5 bases between. The CDR3 is 13 residues long. The CDR3 DNA sequence: TGTGCCAGCAGTTTCCCATACACCGGGGAGCTGTTTTTT. Translation gives CASSFPYTGELFF.